This T cell receptor beta chain was sequenced for a study of vaccination and CD4 T cells after COVID-19. Overall study: Following dose two, a median about 70 days (range 14 to 241) passed before post-vaccine samples were taken. The cells in question were stimulated using overlapping spike peptides derived from SARS-CoV-2, HCoV-NL63, HCoV-OC43 and HCoV-229E.

The V and J ends lost 4 bases and 5 bases respectively, with 8 bases between them. The CDR3 is 13 residues long. Germline V gene sequence: CDR1 SNHLY, CDR2 FYNNEI. Oncomine TCR Beta short-read sequencing was applied to DNA from cultured CD4+ T cells. TCRdb re-derived calls from the PCR reads in MiXCR, one entry per CDR3 protein. This sample carries approximately 2,000 distinct CDR3 sequences, approximately 54% of them seen once, and the ten largest clones take around 85%. About this clonotype: Its target is unknown. This likely comes from a read error, as the CDR3 has no conserved phenylalanine or tryptophan at its end.

Described treatment: roughly 10-day PBMC culture with coronavirus spike peptide pools or control peptides (ViraFEST assay). By negative selection, CD4+ T cells were isolated once culture had run for around 10 days. This TCR was recovered from a human donor who had recovered from COVID-19. This chain connects TRBV2 to TRBJ2-2; D might be TRBD2 (5 bases). Source: CD4+ T cells from blood, cultured in vitro, taken after SARS-CoV-2 vaccination. The CDR3 bases are TGTGCCAGCAGTGTTCGGGGAACCGGGGAGCTGTTTCTT. Protein sequence: CASSVRGTGELFL.